This T cell receptor (beta chain) appears in the sequencing data of a study of monozygotic twins with inflammatory bowel disease. Study-level findings and limits: T cell subtypes were not distinguishable in this analysis. Healthy co-twins showed greater TCRbeta diversity (inverse Simpson) than IBD patients. Concordant and discordant twins showed no difference in repertoire similarity, possibly from limited power.

The length of the CDR3 is 14 residues. Germline V gives CDR1 SGHDN, CDR2 FVKESK. On this clonotype: Its specificity is not known.

For every TCR library, roughly 3,700 ng of total RNA was used. TCRdb reprocessed the 5' RACE reads and stores each CDR3 protein as one record, lacking DNA. The table lists about 210,000 distinct CDR3 sequences. The J gene is TRBJ2-5, the V gene TRBV14. The sample consisted of blood. The receptor comes from a human donor with ulcerative colitis or Crohn's disease, or a healthy co-twin of an affected twin (not recorded which). CDR3 loop: CASSQARATETQYF.